The clone carrying this T cell receptor (beta chain) has just a few counts. The antigen is undetermined. With V trimmed by 3 bases and J by 3 bases, 9 bases remained unmatched. Germline CDR1 and CDR2: LGHNA and YSLEER. This CDR3 has 17 residues. This entry is derived from a study of beta chain features in type 1 diabetes. Whole-study findings and limits: A moderate, significant TCRB CDR3 shortening appeared in type 1 diabetes across four CD4+ subsets.

All of the isolated RNA was reverse transcribed, so expressed TCRB transcripts were sequenced. TCRdb's table, derived via immunoSEQ multiplex PCR, lists solely in-frame clones and lacks some. The sample lists 160,000 or so clones, around 8.3% seen once, with around 0.5% in the top ten. The sequence derives from a woman between 18 and 29 years old with type 1 diabetes. The chain joins TRBV4-3 to TRBJ2-1; 9 nucleotides agree with TRBD2. Sequences were obtained from central memory CD4+ T cells from blood. The CDR3 sequence is CASSQELRTSVYNEQFF. In DNA form, the CDR3 reads TGCGCCAGCAGCCAGGAGTTAAGGACTAGCGTCTACAATGAGCAGTTCTTC.